The 32 T cell receptor beta chains below come from one sample, sequenced in a study of a mutant IDH1 vaccine in newly diagnosed glioma. No antigen has been identified for these receptors. Sequencing was performed with immunoSEQ multiplex PCR; in TCRdb, only in-frame clones are kept and a portion is missing. This sample yields under 150,000 clones, of which 85% to 90% are seen a single time; roughly 0.65% belongs to the top ten. Time point here: week 11, during vaccination. What each vaccine dose contained was 300 ug of mutant IDH1 20-mer peptide, accompanied by topical imiquimod. Here the sequenced sample was PBMCs, taken from a glioma patient whose treatment included an IDH1 peptide vaccine. These receptors originate from a woman aged 45-65 years with glioma.

The gene calls are TRBV9 and TRBJ1-4; no firm D call. This CDR3 comprises 17 residues. V lost 0 bases and J lost 8, with 20 bases in between. Germline V gene sequence: CDR1 SGDLS, CDR2 YYNGEE. The CDR3 DNA sequence: TGTGCCAGCAGCGTAGGGCTCACTAGGGCCACGGAGGAAAAACTGTTTTTT. It codes for CASSVGLTRATEEKLFF.

This clone was picked up one time. The chain joins TRBV5-1 to TRBJ2-7; D unresolved. The CDR3 is made up of 14 amino acids. Trimming took off 2 bases at V and 7 bases at J, with 16 bases between the two ends. Germline V gene data show CDR1 as SGHRS and CDR2 as YFSETQ. DNA of the CDR3: TGCGCCAGCAGCTTAGGGCAGCTCCTTGAAGAGCAGTACTTC. This translates into CASSLGQLLEEQYF.

The chain uses TRBV6-1 and TRBJ2-7; maybe TRBD1 (6 bases). Trimming removed 4 bases at V and 4 bases at J, with 11 bases between. The length of the CDR3 is 13 residues. Germline lookup yields CDR1 MNHNS and CDR2 SASEGT. The CDR3 here is CASSALDRYEQYF. The CDR3 DNA reads TGTGCCAGCAGTGCTTTAGACAGGTACGAGCAGTACTTC.

With respect to this clone: The sample holds other DNA sequences that translate to the same CDR3. The chain couples TRBV6-5 to TRBJ2-2; TRBD1 agrees at 7 bases. V trimming: 4 bases; J trimming: 5 bases; junction bases outside the gene matches: 4. In germline, CDR1 is MNHEY, CDR2 SVGAGI. The CDR3 runs 14 residues. CDR3: CASSSPGGTGELFF. In nucleotides, the CDR3 is TGTGCCAGCAGTTCCCCAGGGGGTACCGGGGAGCTGTTTTTT.

This chain connects TRBV7-3 to TRBJ2-3; 16 bases are a match to TRBD2. The V segment lost 5 bases and the J segment 9 bases; nucleotides outside the gene matches: 5. The CDR3 has 15 residues. Germline V gives CDR1 SGHTA, CDR2 FQGTGA. The CDR3 spells CASSLGTSGRGTQYF. The CDR3 DNA follows: TGTGCCAGCAGCCTTGGGACTAGCGGGAGGGGGACGCAGTATTTT.

The chain links TRBV9 to TRBJ1-2; 7 positions match TRBD1. The CDR3 is 16 residues long. Trimming took 0 bases from V and 8 from J; bases not matched to a gene: 13. Germline CDR1 reads SGDLS; CDR2 reads YYNGEE. Here the CDR3 DNA reads TGTGCCAGCAGCGTAGCCGACAGGGTCCTATCGGGGGGCTACACCTTC. Protein: CASSVADRVLSGGYTF.

CDR3 in DNA: TGCGCCAGCAGCCTCGGGACAGAGGGTGAGCAGTTCTTC. The encoded protein is CASSLGTEGEQFF. The V call is TRBV5-1, the J call TRBJ2-1, with TRBD1 matching over 7 bases. Trimming took 4 bases from V and 9 from J; bases not matched to a gene: 7. Per germline, CDR1 SGHRS and CDR2 YFSETQ. The CDR3 consists of 13 residues. The full variable domain, in which reference TRBV5-1 and TRBJ2-1 provide the parts outside the CDR3, is KAGVTQTPRYLIKTRGQQVTLSCSPISGHRSVSWYQQTPGQGLQFLFEYFSETQRNKGNFPGRFSGRQFSNSRSEMNVSTLELGDSALYLCASSLGTEGEQFFGPGTRLTVL.

The J gene is TRBJ1-2, the V gene TRBV7-9; tentatively, D is TRBD1 (5 bases). Germline values: CDR1 SEHNR, CDR2 FQNEAQ (reference sequence). V shed 1 base and J shed 6 bases, with 15 bases lying between them. The CDR3 has 15 residues. The CDR3 sequence is CASSLDWGSWDGYTF. In DNA form, the CDR3 reads TGTGCCAGCAGCTTAGATTGGGGGAGTTGGGATGGCTACACCTTC.

The chain has TRBV13 and TRBJ1-6, with a weak D call TRBD1 (5 bases). This CDR3 has 16 amino acids. Germline V lookup: CDR1 PRHDT, CDR2 FYEKMQ (reference sequence). V was shortened by 3 bases and J by 5 bases, with 14 bases between the two germline ends. CDR3 loop: CASSFGHVDNNSPLHF. As DNA, the CDR3 is TGTGCCAGCAGCTTTGGTCATGTGGACAATAATTCACCCCTCCACTTT.

The chain couples TRBV2 to TRBJ1-2; D gene uncertain. Germline lookup yields CDR1 SNHLY and CDR2 FYNNEI. V lost 3 bases, J lost 5 bases, and 10 bases lay in between. CDR3 length: 13 residues. CDR3 sequence (DNA): TGTGCCAGCAGTGAGGAGGGAAGTTATGGCTACACCTTC. Encoded protein: CASSEEGSYGYTF.

V gene TRBV7-8 combines with J gene TRBJ2-7; 12 bases align to TRBD1. Looked up from germline, CDR1 is SGHVS and CDR2 is FQNEAQ. V was pared by 5 bases and J by 2 bases, with 7 bases of the junction left unmatched. The length of the CDR3 is 16 residues. CDR3 amino acids: CASSDRGTGGPYEQYF. The DNA for the CDR3 is TGTGCCAGCAGCGACCGCGGGACAGGGGGCCCCTACGAGCAGTACTTC.

The chain combines TRBV6-1 with TRBJ2-5, with TRBD1 matching over 7 bases. The CDR3 has 14 amino acids. Germline loops: CDR1 MNHNS, CDR2 SASEGT. Losses at the gene ends were 6 bases for V and 7 bases for J; bases not matched to a gene: 11. The CDR3: CASRVGGIRGTQYF. In nucleotides, the CDR3 is TGTGCCAGCAGGGTAGGGGGCATCAGGGGGACCCAGTACTTC.

This chain joins TRBV9 and TRBJ2-7; D may be TRBD2 (5 bases). The V and J ends lost 0 bases and 2 bases respectively, with 12 bases between them. CDR1 is SGDLS, CDR2 YYNGEE, per germline. The CDR3 sequence is 15 residues long. The CDR3 sequence: CASSVGTRGPYEQYF. In nucleotides, the CDR3 is TGTGCCAGCAGCGTAGGTACCCGAGGGCCCTACGAGCAGTACTTC.

This chain links TRBV11-2 with TRBJ1-2; TRBD1 might be the D (5 bases). Germline loops: CDR1 SGHAT, CDR2 FQNNGV. Trimming shortened V by 1 base and J by 6 bases, and 15 bases separated the two germline ends. The length of the CDR3 is 15 residues. The CDR3 DNA follows: TGTGCCAGCAGCTTAGTCACTGCGCAGGGACATGGCTACACCTTC. It is translated as CASSLVTAQGHGYTF.

For the CDR3, the DNA is TGTGCCAGCAGTGGGGGCGGGGTCGATCAGCCCCAGCATTTT. Protein product: CASSGGGVDQPQHF. The chain links TRBV2 to TRBJ1-5, with a weak D call TRBD1 (5 bases). The length of the CDR3 is 14 residues. The germline gives CDR1 SNHLY, CDR2 FYNNEI. V lost 4 bases and J 5 bases, leaving 12 bases between the germline ends.

The gene calls are TRBV30 and TRBJ2-5, with 7 positions matching TRBD2. The length of the CDR3 is 14 residues. Germline CDR1 reads GTSNPN; CDR2 reads SVGIG (reference sequence). Unmatched junction bases numbered 9, after V lost 3 bases and J lost 5 bases. This CDR3 is CAWSQPGGWETQYF. The CDR3 DNA reads as TGTGCCTGGAGCCAACCGGGAGGTTGGGAGACCCAGTACTTC.

The chain has TRBV6-5 and TRBJ1-1, with 7 bases that match TRBD1. This CDR3 has 14 amino acids. CDR1 MNHEY and CDR2 SVGAGI come from the germline V gene. V lost 5 bases, J lost 6 bases, and 9 bases stayed unmatched. CDR3 in DNA: TGTGCCAGCAGTCGACAGGGTGAGATGGCTGAAGCTTTCTTT. This translates into CASSRQGEMAEAFF.

The rearrangement links TRBV28 to TRBJ1-5; 10 bases align to TRBD1. The CDR3 sequence is 20 residues long. V gave up 8 bases and J gave up 2 bases; unmatched junction bases: 21. Germline loops: CDR1 MDHEN, CDR2 SYDVKM. The CDR3 bases are TGTGCCAGCTCTTGGGAGGCCGGACAGGGGGGTTCACTTGGCAATCAGCCCCAGCATTTT. Amino acids: CASSWEAGQGGSLGNQPQHF.

Only one count was recorded for this clone. The chain has TRBV19 and TRBJ2-1, with D possibly TRBD1 on 5 matching bases. V gave up 3 bases and J gave up 5 bases, with 8 bases separating them. Germline V gene data show CDR1 as LNHDA and CDR2 as SQIVND (reference sequence). The CDR3 is 13 amino acids. In DNA, the CDR3 is TGTGCCAGTAGTATTCAGGGTGACAATGAGCAGTTCTTC. Translated, it gives CASSIQGDNEQFF.

The rearrangement uses TRBV7-2 and TRBJ1-1; 7 bases agree with TRBD1. The CDR3 totals 15 residues. In germline, CDR1 is SGHTA, CDR2 FQGNSA. Trimming removed 8 bases from V and 2 bases from J; junction bases left unmatched: 11. In nucleotides, the CDR3 is TGTGCCAGCGACCGAAGAGGGGGCTTTAACACTGAAGCTTTCTTT. It is translated as CASDRRGGFNTEAFF.

The V call is TRBV7-2, the J call TRBJ1-4, with D uncertain. Germline values: CDR1 SGHTA, CDR2 FQGNSA. The CDR3 is 14 residues long. V dropped 3 bases and J dropped 2 bases, with 7 bases sitting between them. DNA for the CDR3: TGTGCCAGCAGCTTCTCCCCTACTAATGAAAAACTGTTTTTT. It translates to CASSFSPTNEKLFF.

This chain joins TRBV5-1 and TRBJ2-1, with D possibly matching TRBD2 (7 bases). The germline CDR1 and CDR2 sequences are SGHRS and YFSETQ. Between the trimmed V and J ends, which lost 4 bases and 0 bases, there was a span of 17 bases. The CDR3 length is 17 residues. CDR3 sequence reads: CASSLRGGGSSYNEQFF. Here the CDR3 DNA reads TGCGCCAGCAGCCTCAGGGGCGGGGGTAGCTCCTACAATGAGCAGTTCTTC.

J is TRBJ2-7 and V is TRBV19; the match to TRBD1 covers 8 bases. J lost 5 bases, V lost 4 bases, and 10 bases had no gene match. Germline lookup yields CDR1 LNHDA and CDR2 SQIVND (reference sequence). This CDR3 region has 15 residues. The CDR3 DNA is TGTGCCAGTAGTACCTTACCGGGACAGGCCCACGAGCAGTACTTC. Translation: CASSTLPGQAHEQYF.

This chain uses TRBV7-9 with TRBJ1-4, with D possibly TRBD1 on 5 matching bases. Germline V gene sequence: CDR1 SEHNR, CDR2 FQNEAQ (reference sequence). CDR3 length: 15 amino acids. Trimming shortened V by 3 bases and J by 4 bases, and 12 bases separated the two germline ends. The CDR3 nucleotides are TGTGCCAGCAGCTTGGGGGATCTGAGTAATGAAAAACTGTTTTTT. Translating it yields CASSLGDLSNEKLFF.

This sequence joins TRBV7-2 and TRBJ2-1; D is perhaps TRBD2 (6 bases). Germline CDR1 is SGHTA and CDR2 is FQGNSA. V lost 2 bases and J lost 5, with 13 bases in between. The CDR3 is made up of 15 amino acids. The CDR3 here is CASSLSGLRNNEQFF. The CDR3 DNA is TGTGCCAGCAGCTTATCGGGACTCCGGAACAATGAGCAGTTCTTC.

The V call is TRBV27, the J call TRBJ1-1; unclear D gene. V was shortened by 2 bases and J by 4 bases, with 5 bases between the two germline ends. The CDR3 is 12 residues long. CDR1 MNHEY and CDR2 SMNVEV come from the germline V gene (reference sequence). CDR3: CASSLRGTEAFF. The CDR3 DNA follows: TGTGCCAGCAGTTTAAGAGGCACTGAAGCTTTCTTT.

This clone was seen a single time. This chain connects TRBV4-1 to TRBJ1-5, with 10 bases lining up with TRBD1. J was trimmed by 2 bases and V by 4 bases; bases with no gene match: 5. Germline V gene sequence: CDR1 MGHRA, CDR2 YSYEKL. This CDR3 contains 16 residues. Here the CDR3 reads CASSPMDRGGNQPQHF. The CDR3 region has the DNA TGCGCCAGCAGCCCAATGGACAGGGGGGGCAATCAGCCCCAGCATTTT.

The chain has TRBV7-9 and TRBJ2-5, with a tentative D call TRBD1 (5 bases). Germline assignment: CDR1 SEHNR and CDR2 FQNEAQ (reference sequence). V was shortened by 4 bases and J by 0 bases, with 9 bases between the two germline ends. CDR3 size: 14 residues. Here the CDR3 reads CASSSRANQETQYF. CDR3 sequence (DNA): TGTGCCAGCAGCTCCAGGGCCAACCAAGAGACCCAGTACTTC.

The chain has TRBV27 and TRBJ1-6, with D unresolved. The CDR3 contains 14 residues. Between the trimmed V and J ends, which lost 6 bases and 9 bases, there was a span of 15 bases. Germline V CDR1 and CDR2: MNHEY, SMNVEV (reference sequence). In DNA, the CDR3 is TGTGCCAGCAGCCGAGTCTACAGTGGTTCACCCCTCCACTTT. Its translation: CASSRVYSGSPLHF.

The V and J genes are TRBV6-6 and TRBJ1-2; possible D gene TRBD1, 5 bases. Trimming left V 5 bases short and J 1 base short, with 14 bases between. This CDR3 comprises 15 residues. Looked up from germline, CDR1 is MNHNY and CDR2 is SVGAGI (reference sequence). CDR3: CASSPRGFDNYGYTF. CDR3 DNA: TGTGCCAGCAGTCCCCGGGGGTTTGATAACTATGGCTACACCTTC.

This chain joins TRBV7-9 and TRBJ1-2; TRBD1 is a possible D gene (5 bases). The CDR3 is 12 residues long. Germline-derived CDR1 and CDR2 are SEHNR and FQNEAQ (reference sequence). Trimming took 5 bases from V and 7 from J, leaving 11 bases between them. CDR3 nucleotides: TGTGCCAGCAGCCCCGACAGCCCTGGCTACACCTTC. Protein product: CASSPDSPGYTF. Variable domain in full (rest from reference TRBV7-9 and TRBJ1-2): DTGVSQNPRHKITKRGQNVTFRCDPISEHNRLYWYRQTLGQGPEFLTYFQNEAQLEKSRLLSDRFSAERPKGSFSTLEIQRTEQGDSAMYLCASSPDSPGYTFGSGTRLTVV.

The chain links TRBV27 to TRBJ2-7, with D perhaps matching TRBD1 (5 bases). Between the trimmed V and J ends, which lost 6 bases and 2 bases, there was a span of 11 bases. This CDR3 is built from 13 residues. The V gene's germline CDR1 is MNHEY and CDR2 SMNVEV (reference sequence). The CDR3 nucleotides read TGTGCCAGCAGCAGACGACAGCCCTACGAGCAGTACTTC. This codes for CASSRRQPYEQYF.